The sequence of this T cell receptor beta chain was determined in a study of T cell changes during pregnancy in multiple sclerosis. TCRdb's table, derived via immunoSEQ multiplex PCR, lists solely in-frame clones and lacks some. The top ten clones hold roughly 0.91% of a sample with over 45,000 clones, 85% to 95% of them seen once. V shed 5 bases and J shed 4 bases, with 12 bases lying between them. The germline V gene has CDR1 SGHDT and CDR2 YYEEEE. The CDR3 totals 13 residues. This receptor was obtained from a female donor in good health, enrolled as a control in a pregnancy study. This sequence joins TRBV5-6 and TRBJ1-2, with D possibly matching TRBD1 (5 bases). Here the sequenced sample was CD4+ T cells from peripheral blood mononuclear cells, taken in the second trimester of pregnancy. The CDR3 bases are TGTGCCAGCAGTCCCGACAGTTCCTATGGCTACACCTTC. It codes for CASSPDSSYGYTF.